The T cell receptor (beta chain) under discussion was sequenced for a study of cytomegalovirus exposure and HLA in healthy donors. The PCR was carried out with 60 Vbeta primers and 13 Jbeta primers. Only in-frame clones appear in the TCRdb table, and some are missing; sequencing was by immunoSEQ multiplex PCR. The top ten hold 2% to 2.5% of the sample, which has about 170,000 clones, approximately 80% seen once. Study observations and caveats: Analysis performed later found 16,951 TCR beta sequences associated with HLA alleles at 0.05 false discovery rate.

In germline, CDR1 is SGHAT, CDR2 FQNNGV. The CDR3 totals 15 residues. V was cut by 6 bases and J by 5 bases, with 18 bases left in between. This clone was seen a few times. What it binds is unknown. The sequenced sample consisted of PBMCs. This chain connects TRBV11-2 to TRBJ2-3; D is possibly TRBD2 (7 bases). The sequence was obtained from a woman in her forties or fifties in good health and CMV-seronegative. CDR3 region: CASRLKGGAGDTQYF. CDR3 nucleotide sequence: TGTGCCAGCAGACTCAAGGGGGGGGCTGGAGATACGCAGTATTTT.